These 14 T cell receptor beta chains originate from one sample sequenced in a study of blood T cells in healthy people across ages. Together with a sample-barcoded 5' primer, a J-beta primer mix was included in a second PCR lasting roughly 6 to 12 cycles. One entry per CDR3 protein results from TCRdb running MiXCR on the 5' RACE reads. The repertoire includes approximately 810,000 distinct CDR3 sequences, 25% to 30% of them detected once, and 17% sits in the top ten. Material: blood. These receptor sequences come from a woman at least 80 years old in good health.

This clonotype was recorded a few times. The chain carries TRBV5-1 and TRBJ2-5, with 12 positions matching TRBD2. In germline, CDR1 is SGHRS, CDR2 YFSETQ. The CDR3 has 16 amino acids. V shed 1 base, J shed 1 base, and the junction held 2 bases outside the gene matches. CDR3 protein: CASSLTSGGPQETQYF. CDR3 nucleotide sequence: TGCGCCAGCAGCTTGACTAGCGGGGGGCCCCAAGAGACCCAGTACTTC.

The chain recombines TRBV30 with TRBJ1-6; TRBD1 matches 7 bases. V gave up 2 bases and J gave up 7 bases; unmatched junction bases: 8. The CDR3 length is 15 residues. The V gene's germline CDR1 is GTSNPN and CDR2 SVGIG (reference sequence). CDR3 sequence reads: CAWSNQGVRNSPLHF. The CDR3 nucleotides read TGTGCCTGGAGTAACCAGGGGGTTAGGAATTCACCCCTCCACTTT.

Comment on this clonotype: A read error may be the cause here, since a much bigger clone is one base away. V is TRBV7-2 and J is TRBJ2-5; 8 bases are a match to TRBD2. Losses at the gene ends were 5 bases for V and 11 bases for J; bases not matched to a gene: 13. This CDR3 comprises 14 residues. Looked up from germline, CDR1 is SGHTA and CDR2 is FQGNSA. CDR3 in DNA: TGTGCCAGCAGCAGATCAACCGGGGGGGATGAGCAGTACTTC. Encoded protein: CASSRSTGGDEQYF.

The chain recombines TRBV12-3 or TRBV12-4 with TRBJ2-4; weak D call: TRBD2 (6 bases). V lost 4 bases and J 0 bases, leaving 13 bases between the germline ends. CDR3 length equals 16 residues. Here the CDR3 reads CASSYGGLLAKNIQYF. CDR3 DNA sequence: TGTGCCAGCAGTTACGGGGGACTCTTAGCCAAAAACATTCAGTACTTC.

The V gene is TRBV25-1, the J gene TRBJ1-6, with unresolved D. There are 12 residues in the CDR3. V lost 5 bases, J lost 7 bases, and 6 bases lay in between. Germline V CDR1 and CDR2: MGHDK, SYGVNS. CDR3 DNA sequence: TGTGCCAGCAGTAGGGTAAATTCACCCCTCCACTTT. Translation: CASSRVNSPLHF.

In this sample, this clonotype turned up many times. The DNA of the CDR3 is TGTGCCAGCAGCCAAGGGATAGGATCTTCCTACGAGCAGTACTTC. Its protein product is CASSQGIGSSYEQYF. The chain has TRBV3-1 and TRBJ2-7; D gene ambiguous. Trimming removed 1 base at V and 1 base at J, with 11 bases between. CDR1 is LGHDT, CDR2 YNNKEL, per germline (reference sequence). The CDR3 has 15 amino acids.

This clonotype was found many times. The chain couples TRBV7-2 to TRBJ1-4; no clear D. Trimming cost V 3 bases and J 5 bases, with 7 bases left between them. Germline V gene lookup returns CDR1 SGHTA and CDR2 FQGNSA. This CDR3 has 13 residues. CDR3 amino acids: CASSFSGNEKLFF. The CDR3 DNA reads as TGTGCCAGCAGCTTCAGCGGGAATGAAAAACTGTTTTTT.

Here the CDR3 DNA reads TGTGCCATCAGGGACAGGGGGCGCGATTCGGAGACCCAGTTCTTC. Translation: CAIRDRGRDSETQFF. This sequence joins TRBV10-3 and TRBJ2-1, with 11 bases that match TRBD1. J was trimmed by 13 bases and V by 6 bases; bases with no gene match: 14. The CDR3 is made up of 15 amino acids. CDR1 is ENHRY and CDR2 is SYGVKD in the germline V gene.

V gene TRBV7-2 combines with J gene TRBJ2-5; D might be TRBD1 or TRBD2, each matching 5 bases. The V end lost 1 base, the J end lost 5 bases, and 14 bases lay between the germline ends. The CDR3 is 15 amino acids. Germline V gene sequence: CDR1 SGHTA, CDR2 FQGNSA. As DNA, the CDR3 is TGTGCCAGCAGCTTAGGAGGGACCACGTGCGAGACCCAGTACTTC. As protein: CASSLGGTTCETQYF. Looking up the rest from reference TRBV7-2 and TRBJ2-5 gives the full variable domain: GAGVSQSPSNKVTEKGKDVELRCDPISGHTALYWYRQSLGQGLEFLIYFQGNSAPDKSGLPSDRFSAERTGGSVSTLTIQRTQQEDSAVYLCASSLGGTTCETQYFGPGTRLLVL.

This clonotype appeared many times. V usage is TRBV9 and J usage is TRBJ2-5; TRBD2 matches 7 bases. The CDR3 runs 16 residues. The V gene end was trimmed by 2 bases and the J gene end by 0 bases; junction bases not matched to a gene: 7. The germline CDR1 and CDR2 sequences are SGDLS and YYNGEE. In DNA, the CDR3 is TGTGCCAGCAGCGTGGGCCAGCGGGGATACCAAGAGACCCAGTACTTC. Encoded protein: CASSVGQRGYQETQYF.

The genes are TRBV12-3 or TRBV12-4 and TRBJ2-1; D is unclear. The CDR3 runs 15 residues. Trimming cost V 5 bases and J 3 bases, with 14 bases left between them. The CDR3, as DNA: TGTGCCAGCAGTGGCAGTGTCTCCTACTACAATGAGCAGTTCTTC. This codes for CASSGSVSYYNEQFF.

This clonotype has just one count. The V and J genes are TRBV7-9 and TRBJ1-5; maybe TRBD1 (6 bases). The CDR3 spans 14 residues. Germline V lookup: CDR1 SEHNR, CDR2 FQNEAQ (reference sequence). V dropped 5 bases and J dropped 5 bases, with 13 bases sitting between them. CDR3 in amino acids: CASSPTGTDQPQHF. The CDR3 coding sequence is TGTGCCAGCAGCCCAACAGGGACTGATCAGCCCCAGCATTTT.

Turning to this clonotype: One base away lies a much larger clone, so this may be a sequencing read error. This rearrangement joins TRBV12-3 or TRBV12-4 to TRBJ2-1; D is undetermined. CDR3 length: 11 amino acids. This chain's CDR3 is CAGSFMVEQFF. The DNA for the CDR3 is TGTGCCGGCAGTTTTATGGTTGAGCAGTTCTTC.

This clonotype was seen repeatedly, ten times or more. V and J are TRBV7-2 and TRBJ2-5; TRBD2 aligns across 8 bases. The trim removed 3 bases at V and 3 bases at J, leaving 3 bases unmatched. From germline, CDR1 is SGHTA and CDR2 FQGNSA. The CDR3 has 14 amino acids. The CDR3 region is CASSFGGAKETQYF. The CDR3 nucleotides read TGTGCCAGCAGCTTCGGGGGGGCTAAAGAGACCCAGTACTTC. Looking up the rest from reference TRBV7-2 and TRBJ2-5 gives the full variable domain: GAGVSQSPSNKVTEKGKDVELRCDPISGHTALYWYRQSLGQGLEFLIYFQGNSAPDKSGLPSDRFSAERTGGSVSTLTIQRTQQEDSAVYLCASSFGGAKETQYFGPGTRLLVL.